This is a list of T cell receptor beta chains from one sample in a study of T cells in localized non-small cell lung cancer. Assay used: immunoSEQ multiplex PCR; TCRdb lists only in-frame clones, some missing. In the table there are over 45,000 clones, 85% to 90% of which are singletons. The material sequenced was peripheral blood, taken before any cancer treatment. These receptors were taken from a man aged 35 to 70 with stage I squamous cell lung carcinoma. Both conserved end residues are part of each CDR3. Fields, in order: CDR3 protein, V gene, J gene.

CDR3: CASSLEPGVADNEQFF
V: TRBV11-3
J: TRBJ2-1

CDR3: CATGGGGGDTQYF
V: TRBV27
J: TRBJ2-3

CDR3: CASRLGPAPYEQYF
V: TRBV6-5
J: TRBJ2-7

CDR3: CSAGTENTGELFF
V: TRBV29-1
J: TRBJ2-2

CDR3: CSAARGGEQFF
V: TRBV29-1
J: TRBJ2-1

CDR3: CASRARSMDNEQFF
V: TRBV11-2
J: TRBJ2-1

CDR3: CASSPTGTSGSYEQYF
V: TRBV9
J: TRBJ2-7

CDR3: CSAEFGLETQYF
V: TRBV29-1
J: TRBJ2-5

CDR3: CAWSVGLAGPPQYF
V: TRBV30
J: TRBJ2-3

CDR3: CASSWGIGQPQHF
V: TRBV27
J: TRBJ1-5

CDR3: CASRIGDTNTGELFF
V: TRBV2
J: TRBJ2-2

CDR3: CASSLTPGQGVPNFKNIQYF
V: TRBV7-6
J: TRBJ2-4

CDR3: CASSLPPMAGELFF
V: TRBV11-2
J: TRBJ2-2

CDR3: CASTVGRGNNQPQHF
V: TRBV2
J: TRBJ1-5

CDR3: CASSRQGLINEQFF
V: TRBV4-3
J: TRBJ2-1

CDR3: CASKWGSGMNTEAFF
V: TRBV27
J: TRBJ1-1

CDR3: CSVAAGTGPRLSGYTF
V: TRBV29-1
J: TRBJ1-2

CDR3: CASSPLRGREREETQYF
V: TRBV18
J: TRBJ2-5

CDR3: CASSSTWGQYF
V: TRBV7-9
J: TRBJ2-3

CDR3: CASSLDAGTLSEQYF
V: TRBV11-3
J: TRBJ2-7

CDR3: CASSNGATNEKLFF
V: TRBV27
J: TRBJ1-4

CDR3: CASSQEVTGSPTGELFF
V: TRBV4-2
J: TRBJ2-2